This entry concerns a single T cell receptor (beta chain). TCRdb's copy holds only in-frame clones and misses some; the assay was immunoSEQ multiplex PCR. The data show tens of thousands of clones, about 88% seen once. The data are from a study of blood T cell repertoires in COVID-19. The germline gives CDR1 MNHEY, CDR2 SMNVEV (reference sequence). The CDR3 totals 23 residues. V shed 1 base, J shed 0 bases, and the junction held 21 bases outside the gene matches. The V gene is TRBV27, the J gene TRBJ2-6; TRBD1 matches at 7 bases. Sequencing used peripheral blood. The clonotype was recovered from a woman older than 75 with active COVID-19. Here the CDR3 DNA reads TGTGCCAGCAGTTTATACGGAACCGGCGCCGGGACAGTGGCCCTCTCTGGGGCCAACGTCCTGACTTTC. It codes for CASSLYGTGAGTVALSGANVLTF.